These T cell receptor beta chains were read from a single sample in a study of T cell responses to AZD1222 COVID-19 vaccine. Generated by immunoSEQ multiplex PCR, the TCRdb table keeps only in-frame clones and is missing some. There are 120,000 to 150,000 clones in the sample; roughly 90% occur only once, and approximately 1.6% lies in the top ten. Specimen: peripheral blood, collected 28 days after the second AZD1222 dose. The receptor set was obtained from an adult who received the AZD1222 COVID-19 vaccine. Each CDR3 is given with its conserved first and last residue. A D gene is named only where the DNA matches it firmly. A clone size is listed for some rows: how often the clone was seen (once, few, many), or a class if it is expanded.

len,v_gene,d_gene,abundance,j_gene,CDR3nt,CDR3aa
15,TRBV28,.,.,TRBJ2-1,TGTGCCAGCAGTTCACCCCGTAGGGAATCGGATGAGCAGTTCTTC,CASSSPRRESDEQFF
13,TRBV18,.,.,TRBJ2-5,TGTGCCAGCTCCTTATCCCAGAGAGAGACCCAGTACTTC,CASSLSQRETQYF
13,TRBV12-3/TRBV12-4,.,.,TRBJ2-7,TGTGCCAGCAGGAACTTTGGGGGCGCCGAGCAGTACTTC,CASRNFGGAEQYF
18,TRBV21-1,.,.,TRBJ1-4,TGTGCCAGCAGCAAATCGAGGCAGAGATCTTCTGCTAATGAAAAACTGTTTTTT,CASSKSRQRSSANEKLFF
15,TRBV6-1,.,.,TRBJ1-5,TGTGCCAGCAGTGAAGTAGCTGGGGGCGAACAGCCCCAGCATTTT,CASSEVAGGEQPQHF
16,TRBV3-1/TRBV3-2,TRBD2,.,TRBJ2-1,TGTGCCAGCAGCCTAACTAGCGGGATCTACTACAATGAGCAGTTCTTC,CASSLTSGIYYNEQFF
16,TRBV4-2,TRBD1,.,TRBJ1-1,TGTGCCAGCAGTAACGGGTGGCAGGGGGCAAACACTGAAGCTTTCTTT,CASSNGWQGANTEAFF
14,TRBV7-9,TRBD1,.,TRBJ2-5,TGTGCCAGCAGCTCTGGGACAGGGGTGGGCACCCAGTACTTC,CASSSGTGVGTQYF
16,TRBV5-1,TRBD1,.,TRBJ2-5,TGCGCCAGCAGCAGACAGGGGGAATCGACGGTGGAGACCCAGTACTTC,CASSRQGESTVETQYF
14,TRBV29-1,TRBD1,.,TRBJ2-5,TGCAGCGTTGAATGGGCAGGGGGCGGAGAGACCCAGTACTTC,CSVEWAGGGETQYF
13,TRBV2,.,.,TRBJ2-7,TGTGCCAGCAGCCCTAGCGTCTCCTACGAGCAGTACTTC,CASSPSVSYEQYF
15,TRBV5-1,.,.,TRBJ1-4,TGCGCCAGCAGCATACCGACAGGCCCGAATGAAAAACTGTTTTTT,CASSIPTGPNEKLFF
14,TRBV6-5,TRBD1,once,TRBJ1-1,TGTGCCAGCAGACAGGGGGCCGCGAACACTGAAGCTTTCTTT,CASRQGAANTEAFF
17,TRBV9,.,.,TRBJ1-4,TGTGCCAGCAGCGTAGATCCCCGCGGGGGGCTGGATGAAAAACTGTTTTTT,CASSVDPRGGLDEKLFF
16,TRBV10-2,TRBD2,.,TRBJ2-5,TGCGCCAGCAGTGCCCCGGGACTAGCGGGAGAAGAGACCCAGTACTTC,CASSAPGLAGEETQYF
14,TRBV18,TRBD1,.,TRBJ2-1,TGTGCCAGCTCACCTGAGACAGGGGGCAGAGAGCAGTTCTTC,CASSPETGGREQFF
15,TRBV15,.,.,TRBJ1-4,TGTGCCACCAGCAGAGATAGTCAGGTTAATGAAAAACTGTTTTTT,CATSRDSQVNEKLFF
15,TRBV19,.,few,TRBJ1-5,TGTGCCAGTAGTATACAGGCCCTTAGCAATCAGCCCCAGCATTTT,CASSIQALSNQPQHF
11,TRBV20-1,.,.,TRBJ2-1,TGCAGTGCACAATCCTACAATGAGCAGTTCTTC,CSAQSYNEQFF
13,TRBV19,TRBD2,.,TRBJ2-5,TGTGCCAGTAGCTACGGACTAGCGGAGACCCAGTACTTC,CASSYGLAETQYF
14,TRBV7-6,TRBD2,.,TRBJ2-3,TGTGCCAGCAGCTTAGGACTAGCGGCTGATACGCAGTATTTT,CASSLGLAADTQYF
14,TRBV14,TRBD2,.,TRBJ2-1,TGTGCCAGCAGCCTTAGCGGGAGAAAGAATGAGCAGTTCTTC,CASSLSGRKNEQFF
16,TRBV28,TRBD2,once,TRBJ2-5,TGTGCCAGCAGCCCCTTAAGACGGGGGGGCGACGAGACCCAGTACTTC,CASSPLRRGGDETQYF
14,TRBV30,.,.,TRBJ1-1,TGTGCCTGGAGCTTCGGACTGGAGAGCACTGAAGCTTTCTTT,CAWSFGLESTEAFF
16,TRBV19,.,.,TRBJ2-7,TGTGCCAGTAGTATACCTCCGGGGGCAATGACCTACGAGCAGTACTTC,CASSIPPGAMTYEQYF
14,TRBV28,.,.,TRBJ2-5,TGTGCCAGCAGTTCCAGGCCCAGGGAGGAGACCCAGTACTTC,CASSSRPREETQYF
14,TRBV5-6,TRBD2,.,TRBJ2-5,TGTGCCAGCAGCTTGGGGTTTAGCGGGAAGACCCAGTACTTC,CASSLGFSGKTQYF
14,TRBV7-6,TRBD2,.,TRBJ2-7,TGTGCCAGCAGCTTAGCGGCTAGCGGATACGAGCAGTACTTC,CASSLAASGYEQYF
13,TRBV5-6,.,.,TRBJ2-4,TGTGCCAGCAGCTTTTCTCAGGGCGACATTCAGTACTTC,CASSFSQGDIQYF
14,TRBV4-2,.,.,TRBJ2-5,TGTGCCAGCAGCCAAGTCGAAAGCGGGGAGACCCAGTACTTC,CASSQVESGETQYF
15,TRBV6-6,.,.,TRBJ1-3,TGTGCCAGCAGTCAGAACGGGGGCTCTGGAAACACCATATATTTT,CASSQNGGSGNTIYF
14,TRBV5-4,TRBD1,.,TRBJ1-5,TGTGCCAGCAGCCGAGACAGGGAGGGTCAGCCCCAGCATTTT,CASSRDREGQPQHF
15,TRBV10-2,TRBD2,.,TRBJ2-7,TGCGCCAGCAGTGTTTCCGGCGGGAGGGCCCTCGAGCAGTACTTC,CASSVSGGRALEQYF
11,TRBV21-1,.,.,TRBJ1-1,TGTGCCAGCAGCGGAACGGAAGAAGCTTTCTTT,CASSGTEEAFF
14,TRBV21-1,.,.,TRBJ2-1,TGTGCCAGCAGCAAAACCGGGACTAGCCATGAGCAGTTCTTC,CASSKTGTSHEQFF
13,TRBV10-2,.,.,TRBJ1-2,TGCGCCAGCAGTGAGCTGAGTAACTATGGCTACACCTTC,CASSELSNYGYTF
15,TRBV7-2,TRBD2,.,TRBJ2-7,TGTGCCAGCAGTTTAGCGGGAGGGCCTATTTACGAGCAGTACTTC,CASSLAGGPIYEQYF
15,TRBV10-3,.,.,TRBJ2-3,TGTGCCATCAGTGAGTATAACAGTCGAGCAGATACGCAGTATTTT,CAISEYNSRADTQYF
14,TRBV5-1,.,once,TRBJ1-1,TGCGCCAGCAGCTTGGCCGACGGGGGCACTGAAGCTTTCTTT,CASSLADGGTEAFF
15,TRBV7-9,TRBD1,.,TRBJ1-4,TGTGCCAGCAGCCCCTGGGACAGGGGAGGTGAAAAACTGTTTTTT,CASSPWDRGGEKLFF
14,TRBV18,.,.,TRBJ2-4,TGTGCCAGCTCACCACCATCGACGGGGAACATTCAGTACTTC,CASSPPSTGNIQYF
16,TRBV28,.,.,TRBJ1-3,TGTGCCAGCAGTCCGGTTCGGGGGCTGGGTGGAAACACCATATATTTT,CASSPVRGLGGNTIYF
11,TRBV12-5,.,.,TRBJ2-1,TGTGCTAGTTCTATCGTGGATGAGCAGTTCTTC,CASSIVDEQFF
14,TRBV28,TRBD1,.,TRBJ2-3,TGTGCCAGCAGTCGGGACAGGATCACAGATACGCAGTATTTT,CASSRDRITDTQYF
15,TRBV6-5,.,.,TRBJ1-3,TGTGCCAGCAGTTACGCAGGGAGTTCTGGAAACACCATATATTTT,CASSYAGSSGNTIYF
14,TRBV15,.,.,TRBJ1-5,TGTGCCACCAGCTCTCCTGACAGGAATCAGCCCCAGCATTTT,CATSSPDRNQPQHF
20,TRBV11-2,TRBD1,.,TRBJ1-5,TGTGCCAGCAGCTTAGAAATGCGGGGGACAGGGAGGTCCGGCGTTCAGCCCCAGCATTTT,CASSLEMRGTGRSGVQPQHF
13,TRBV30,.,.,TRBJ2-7,TGTGCCTGGACGAGGGACACTTACTACGAGCAGTACTTC,CAWTRDTYYEQYF
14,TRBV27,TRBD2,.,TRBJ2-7,TGTGCCAGCAGTTTACTAGCGGGAGTTAACGAGCAGTACTTC,CASSLLAGVNEQYF
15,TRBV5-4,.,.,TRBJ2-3,TGTGCCAGCAGCCCCGGAGGGCCTAGTCTAGATACGCAGTATTTT,CASSPGGPSLDTQYF
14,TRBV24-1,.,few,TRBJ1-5,TGTGCCACGGGGACACGAAACAACAATCAGCCCCAGCATTTT,CATGTRNNNQPQHF
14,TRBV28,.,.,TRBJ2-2,TGTGCCAGCAGAAGTGTAGGTTTTTCAGGGGAGCTGTTTTTT,CASRSVGFSGELFF
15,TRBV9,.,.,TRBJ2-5,TGTGCCAGCAGCCTACAGGGAGGGCTTCAAGAGACCCAGTACTTC,CASSLQGGLQETQYF
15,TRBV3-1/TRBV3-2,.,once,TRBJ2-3,TGTGCCAGCAGCCAAGAGCTGGGTCGGGGAGATACGCAGTATTTT,CASSQELGRGDTQYF
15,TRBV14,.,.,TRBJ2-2,TGTGCCAGCAGCGGATTTGGGGCCTCCACCGGGGAGCTGTTTTTT,CASSGFGASTGELFF
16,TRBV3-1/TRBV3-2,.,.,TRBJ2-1,TGTGCCAGCAGCCAAGATGTTCCGGGGCAAGAGCTTAAGCAGTTCTTC,CASSQDVPGQELKQFF
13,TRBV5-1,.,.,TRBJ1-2,TGCGCCAGCAGCCCTGGTGGTTCGACAGGCTACACCTTC,CASSPGGSTGYTF
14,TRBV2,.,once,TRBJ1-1,TGTGCCAGCCGAAGGGACACCGGGGGCACTGAAGCTTTCTTT,CASRRDTGGTEAFF
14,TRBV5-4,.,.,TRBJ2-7,TGTGCCAGCAGCTTAGGAGGGAGTCTCAACGAGCAGTACTTC,CASSLGGSLNEQYF